Following are 32 T cell receptor beta chains from one sample sequenced in a study of CD8 T cells in Susac syndrome. Reverse transcription used about 0.45 to 1 ug RNA and random hexamers. MiXCR was run by TCRdb on the immunoSEQ multiplex PCR reads, yielding one entry per CDR3 protein. The sample contains tens of thousands of distinct CDR3 sequences, approximately 94% of which appear only once. Material: CD8+ T cells from PBMCs. The receptors were sampled from a human donor in good health.

The chain employs TRBV6-1 and TRBJ2-7, with D unresolved. Between the trimmed V and J ends, which lost 4 bases and 4 bases, there was a span of 17 bases. Germline assignment: CDR1 MNHNS and CDR2 SASEGT. There are 15 residues in the CDR3. The CDR3 region has the DNA TGTGCCAGCAGTGCTTGGTTTCAGAAATCGTACGAGCAGTACGTC. Amino acids: CASSAWFQKSYEQYV.

This clonotype has only one observation. The chain carries TRBV21-1 and TRBJ1-1; whether TRBD1, the table's D call, matches the DNA was not checked. TRBV21-1 is marked as a pseudogene. The CDR3 sequence is 16 residues long. CDR3 DNA: TGTGCCAGCAGCGGAGGACGGGGGGCGCATGTCACTGAAGCTTTCTTT. Translation: CASSGGRGAHVTEAFF.

This chain joins TRBV7-9 and TRBJ2-3; 11 nucleotides agree with TRBD2. There are 17 residues in the CDR3. Germline-derived CDR1 and CDR2 are SEHNR and FQNEAQ (reference sequence). Trimming removed 2 bases from V and 1 base from J; junction bases left unmatched: 5. The CDR3 sequence: CASSLPSTSGGTDTQYF. The CDR3 coding sequence is TGTGCCAGCAGCTTACCCTCGACTAGCGGGGGCACAGATACGCAGTATTTT.

This rearrangement joins TRBV9 to TRBJ2-7; D uncertain. Germline V CDR1 and CDR2: SGDLS, YYNGEE. V was trimmed by 4 bases and J by 2 bases, leaving 13 bases between them. CDR3 size: 14 residues. In DNA form, the CDR3 reads TGTGCCAGCAGCCCGGCGACGGCCGCCTACGAGCAGTACTTC. As protein: CASSPATAAYEQYF.

This clonotype showed up just once. The CDR3 sequence is CASSPTGTLEAFF. The CDR3 nucleotides read TGTGCCAGCAGCCCCACCGGGACTCTCGAAGCTTTCTTT. V usage is TRBV12-3 or TRBV12-4 and J usage is TRBJ1-1, with TRBD1 as a possible D gene (5 bases). The CDR3 is made up of 13 amino acids. V lost 6 bases, J lost 8 bases, and 16 bases lay in between.

The CDR3 DNA reads as TGTGCCACCAGCGCTGACAGGGGGAGCAATCAGCCCCAGCATTTT. Protein product: CATSADRGSNQPQHF. The J gene is TRBJ1-5, the V gene TRBV15, with 9 bases fitting TRBD1. Trimming removed 5 bases from V and 1 base from J; junction bases left unmatched: 3. The germline CDR1 and CDR2 sequences are LNHNV and YYDKDF (reference sequence). This CDR3 has 15 residues.

This chain joins TRBV9 and TRBJ2-3; TRBD2 matches at 11 bases. CDR3 length: 15 amino acids. Germline V gives CDR1 SGDLS, CDR2 YYNGEE. With 0 bases clipped from V and 7 bases from J, the junction kept 4 bases outside the gene matches. The DNA for the CDR3 is TGTGCCAGCAGCGTAGGACTAGCGGGATCATATACGCAGTATTTT. Encoded protein: CASSVGLAGSYTQYF.

This chain uses TRBV19 with TRBJ1-5, with 7 positions matching TRBD1. The CDR3 is 16 amino acids. After removal of 5 bases from V and 5 bases from J, the junction contained 12 bases not matched to a gene. Germline CDR1 and CDR2: LNHDA and SQIVND (reference sequence). Here the CDR3 DNA reads TGTGCCAGTAGTCCGGACCCCGGGACAGTCGATCAGCCCCAGCATTTT. The encoded protein is CASSPDPGTVDQPQHF.

J is TRBJ2-3 and V is TRBV3-1; 9 nucleotides align to TRBD2. J was trimmed by 5 bases and V by 1 base; bases with no gene match: 10. Germline values: CDR1 LGHDT, CDR2 YNNKEL (reference sequence). CDR3 length: 17 amino acids. DNA for the CDR3: TGTGCCAGCAGCCAAGTGAGGAGCGGGGGGCCCCTAGATACGCAGTATTTT. This translates into CASSQVRSGGPLDTQYF.

This clonotype was observed a single time. The chain links TRBV7-9 to TRBJ1-1; maybe TRBD1 (5 bases). CDR3 length: 15 residues. Trimming stripped 5 bases from V and 0 bases from J, with 13 bases between. Germline V gene lookup returns CDR1 SEHNR and CDR2 FQNEAQ (reference sequence). CDR3 sequence reads: CASSLSRGLNTEAFF. In DNA, the CDR3 is TGTGCCAGCAGCCTTAGTCGGGGGTTGAACACTGAAGCTTTCTTT.

This sequence joins TRBV7-9 and TRBJ2-7, with 8 bases fitting TRBD1. The CDR3 covers 13 residues. Trimming cost V 3 bases and J 6 bases; bases outside gene matches: 4. Per germline, CDR1 SEHNR and CDR2 FQNEAQ (reference sequence). The CDR3 DNA is TGTGCCAGCAGCTTTACGCAGGGGGCCGAGCAGTACTTC. It codes for CASSFTQGAEQYF.

The V and J genes are TRBV25-1 and TRBJ2-7; D is unclear. V lost 1 base, J lost 3 bases, and 13 bases lay in between. The CDR3 runs to 15 residues. Germline CDR1 is MGHDK and CDR2 is SYGVNS. CDR3 sequence: CASSEFWPGDYEQYF. CDR3 coding DNA: TGTGCCAGCAGTGAATTTTGGCCAGGCGACTACGAGCAGTACTTC.

The rearrangement uses TRBV6-1 and TRBJ2-7, with 10 bases identical to TRBD2. The V gene's germline CDR1 is MNHNS and CDR2 SASEGT. V lost 0 bases to trimming and J lost 2 bases; unmatched junction nucleotides: 1. This CDR3 spans 15 amino acids. The CDR3 loop is CASSEALAGAYEQYV. The CDR3 nucleotides read TGTGCCAGCAGTGAAGCCCTAGCGGGAGCCTACGAGCAGTACGTC.

The rearrangement uses TRBV5-4 and TRBJ2-1; 11 bases fit TRBD2. Per the germline V gene, CDR1 is SGHNT and CDR2 is YYREEE (reference sequence). V trimming: 2 bases; J trimming: 6 bases; junction bases outside the gene matches: 4. The CDR3 runs 15 residues. DNA of the CDR3: TGTGCCAGCAGCTTAGTAGCGGGGGGGACCAATGAGCAGTTCTTC. Amino acids: CASSLVAGGTNEQFF.

The sample holds a few counts of this clonotype. V gene TRBV5-1 combines with J gene TRBJ1-2, with 9 positions matching TRBD1. Trimming at V came to 3 bases and at J to 9 bases, leaving 9 bases not matched to a gene. CDR1 is SGHRS, CDR2 YFSETQ, per germline. This CDR3 has 14 residues. This CDR3 reads CASSWLPGQGSYTF. The CDR3 nucleotides read TGCGCCAGCAGCTGGTTACCGGGACAGGGAAGCTACACCTTC.

The rearrangement joins TRBV21-1 to TRBJ1-5. TRBV21-1 is an annotated pseudogene. This CDR3 spans 16 amino acids. DNA for the CDR3: TGTGCCAGCAGCAAAGGGACGGGTTGTGTCTCTCAGCCCCAGCATTTT. Translation gives CASSKGTGCVSQPQHF.

The chain combines TRBV28 with TRBJ1-5; D perhaps matches TRBD1 (5 bases). This CDR3 is built from 13 residues. V was cut by 3 bases and J by 4 bases, with 7 bases left in between. Germline CDR1 and CDR2: MDHEN and SYDVKM. This chain's CDR3 is CASSFGGNQPQHF. Here the CDR3 DNA reads TGTGCCAGCAGTTTTGGGGGTAATCAGCCCCAGCATTTT. Full variable domain (outside the CDR3, taken from reference TRBV28 and TRBJ1-5): DVKVTQSSRYLVKRTGEKVFLECVQDMDHENMFWYRQDPGLGLRLIYFSYDVKMKEKGDIPEGYSVSREKKERFSLILESASTNQTSMYLCASSFGGNQPQHFGDGTRLSIL.

CDR3 nucleotide sequence: TGCGCCAGCGACGGCGGGACTAGCACAGATACGCAGTATTTT. It specifies CASDGGTSTDTQYF. J is TRBJ2-3 and V is TRBV5-1; D perhaps matches TRBD2 (6 bases). The CDR3 contains 14 residues. Trimming stripped 7 bases from V and 0 bases from J, with 12 bases between. Per germline, CDR1 SGHRS and CDR2 YFSETQ.

This chain uses TRBV20-1 with TRBJ2-2; D unresolved. The V end lost 2 bases, the J end lost 2 bases, and 9 bases lay between the germline ends. CDR1 DFQATT and CDR2 SNEGSKA come from the germline V gene (reference sequence). The CDR3 extends over 14 amino acids. CDR3 residues: CSARHGLNTGELFF. The CDR3, as DNA: TGCAGTGCTAGACATGGGCTAAACACCGGGGAGCTGTTTTTT.

The chain has TRBV27 and TRBJ1-4; D perhaps matches TRBD1 (5 bases). Trimming took 11 bases from V and 3 from J, leaving 13 bases between them. Germline CDR1 reads MNHEY; CDR2 reads SMNVEV (reference sequence). The CDR3 totals 13 residues. The chain's CDR3 is CASGVMSNEKLFF. The CDR3 coding sequence is TGTGCCTCGGGGGTCATGTCTAATGAAAAACTGTTTTTT.

With regard to this clonotype: One junction end disagrees with the germline gene, perhaps due to a read error. Here the CDR3 reads CASSSGQGINGQETQYF. The CDR3 DNA reads TGTGCTAGCAGCTCGGGGCAGGGAATTAACGGCCAAGAGACCCAGTACTTC. This chain links TRBV7-7 with TRBJ2-5; the D call may be TRBD1 or TRBD2 (5 bases each). Germline CDR1 reads SSHAT; CDR2 reads FNYEAQ (reference sequence). The CDR3 loop spans 17 amino acids. Together with reference TRBV7-7 and TRBJ2-5, the CDR3 gives the full variable domain: GAGVSQSPRYKVTKRGQDVTLRCDPISSHATLYWYQQALGQGPEFLTYFNYEAQPDKSGLPSDRFSAERPEGSISTLTIQRTEQRDSAMYRCASSSGQGINGQETQYFGPGTRLLVL.

This chain joins TRBV5-6 and TRBJ2-3, with TRBD1 matching 7 bases. The CDR3 totals 17 residues. Per germline, CDR1 SGHDT and CDR2 YYEEEE. With 6 bases clipped from V and 2 bases from J, the junction kept 15 bases outside the gene matches. The CDR3 region is CASNLHPGTDYTDTQYF. Written as DNA, the CDR3 is TGTGCCAGCAACCTACACCCCGGGACAGACTACACAGATACGCAGTATTTT.

This rearrangement joins TRBV27 to TRBJ2-7, with D maybe TRBD2 (5 bases). Trimming cost V 3 bases and J 5 bases, with 14 bases left between them. This CDR3 has 14 amino acids. Germline V gives CDR1 MNHEY, CDR2 SMNVEV (reference sequence). CDR3 loop: CASSFRSREDEQYF. The CDR3 DNA reads TGTGCCAGCAGTTTTCGCAGCCGGGAAGACGAGCAGTACTTC.

The rearrangement uses TRBV18 and TRBJ2-4; maybe TRBD2 (5 bases). V gave up 6 bases and J gave up 0 bases, with 12 bases separating them. CDR1 and CDR2 from the germline V gene are KGHSH and LQKENI. The CDR3 covers 15 residues. The CDR3 region is CASSQRSGAKNIQYF. The CDR3 region has the DNA TGTGCCAGCTCCCAGCGGAGCGGAGCCAAAAACATTCAGTACTTC.

This chain connects TRBV10-3 to TRBJ2-2; the match to TRBD1 covers 7 bases. The germline V gene has CDR1 ENHRY and CDR2 SYGVKD. CDR3 length: 15 residues. Trimming removed 4 bases from V and 6 bases from J; junction bases left unmatched: 8. The CDR3 sequence: CAISVYTGEAGELFF. As DNA, the CDR3 is TGTGCCATCAGTGTATATACAGGGGAAGCCGGGGAGCTGTTTTTT.

The chain carries TRBV27 and TRBJ2-2; D is uncertain. Germline-derived CDR1 and CDR2 are MNHEY and SMNVEV (reference sequence). Trimming shortened V by 8 bases and J by 4 bases, and 5 bases separated the two germline ends. The CDR3 length is 11 residues. Written as DNA, the CDR3 is TGTGCCAGCGGGATCACCGGGGAGCTGTTTTTT. Residues: CASGITGELFF.

This rearrangement joins TRBV15 to TRBJ2-6, with D unresolved. The germline gives CDR1 LNHNV, CDR2 YYDKDF (reference sequence). V was shortened by 0 bases and J by 3 bases, with 6 bases between the two germline ends. This CDR3 spans 15 amino acids. The CDR3 is CATSRDAIGANVLTF. CDR3 sequence (DNA): TGTGCCACCAGCAGAGATGCGATTGGGGCCAACGTCCTGACTTTC.

The chain carries TRBV18 and TRBJ1-2; D might be TRBD1 (5 bases). Germline V gene lookup returns CDR1 KGHSH and CDR2 LQKENI. V was shortened by 0 bases and J by 1 base, with 6 bases between the two germline ends. CDR3 size: 14 residues. CDR3 loop: CASSPPQVNYGYTF. The CDR3 coding sequence is TGTGCCAGCTCACCACCACAGGTTAACTATGGCTACACCTTC.

The CDR3 loop reads CASSYSRGGSPLHF. For the CDR3, the DNA is TGTGCCAGCAGTTACTCCCGCGGGGGGTCACCCCTCCACTTT. The chain is built from TRBV6-2 or TRBV6-3 and TRBJ1-6; the D gene is possibly TRBD1 (5 bases). Germline V gene data show CDR1 as MNHEY and CDR2 as SVGEGT. The CDR3 loop spans 14 amino acids. The V end lost 0 bases, the J end lost 10 bases, and 10 bases lay between the germline ends.

This chain links TRBV6-6 with TRBJ1-1, with D unclear. CDR3 length: 11 residues. CDR1 is MNHNY, CDR2 SVGAGI, per germline (reference sequence). V was pared by 6 bases and J by 6 bases, with 8 bases between. This CDR3 is CASSLEPEAFF. The DNA for the CDR3 is TGTGCCAGCAGCCTAGAACCTGAAGCTTTCTTT.

The table lists this clonotype with a count of one. This rearrangement joins TRBV5-1 to TRBJ2-3, with TRBD1 as a possible D gene (6 bases). The V gene lost 0 bases and the J gene lost 4 bases, with 15 bases spanning the gap. Per germline, CDR1 SGHRS and CDR2 YFSETQ. The CDR3 is 16 amino acids. As DNA, the CDR3 is TGCGCCAGCAGCTTGGTTGGTCAGGGGAGTCCAGATACGCAGTATTTT. Translation gives CASSLVGQGSPDTQYF. Combining the CDR3 with reference TRBV5-1 and TRBJ2-3 gives the whole variable domain KAGVTQTPRYLIKTRGQQVTLSCSPISGHRSVSWYQQTPGQGLQFLFEYFSETQRNKGNFPGRFSGRQFSNSRSEMNVSTLELGDSALYLCASSLVGQGSPDTQYFGPGTRLTVL.

V gene TRBV7-9 combines with J gene TRBJ2-7; D not resolved. The CDR3 consists of 12 residues. The V end lost 5 bases, the J end lost 8 bases, and 13 bases lay between the germline ends. Germline V lookup: CDR1 SEHNR, CDR2 FQNEAQ (reference sequence). CDR3 sequence (DNA): TGTGCCAGCAGCCCCTCGGCGGCGAAGCAGTACTTC. This gives the protein CASSPSAAKQYF.